The 15 T cell receptor beta chains given below trace back to one sample, sequenced in a study of CD8+ T cells in alopecia areata. Investigators isolated RNA and reverse transcribed it into cDNA to act as the sequencing template. The assay was immunoSEQ multiplex PCR, and TCRdb's table has in-frame clones only and misses some. Among about 140,000 clones, about half were seen once, and the ten largest hold about 1%. Sequences were derived from CD4+ T cells sorted from blood, sampled at week 0. The receptors here all came from a human donor with alopecia areata.

The chain is built from TRBV5-6 and TRBJ2-3; no clear D. Trimming cost V 0 bases and J 2 bases, with 4 bases left between them. CDR1 is SGHDT, CDR2 YYEEEE, per germline. This CDR3 comprises 13 residues. In DNA form, the CDR3 reads TGTGCCAGCAGCTTGGGATTCACAGATACGCAGTATTTT. This codes for CASSLGFTDTQYF.

The rearrangement uses TRBV29-1 and TRBJ2-3, with D unresolved. V dropped 4 bases and J dropped 2 bases, with 10 bases sitting between them. The CDR3 has 13 amino acids. Germline V gives CDR1 SQVTM, CDR2 ANQGSEA. CDR3 nucleotides: TGCAGCGTTGTTCGGCCACTCACAGATACGCAGTATTTT. This translates into CSVVRPLTDTQYF.

V gene TRBV29-1 combines with J gene TRBJ2-7; 13 positions agree with TRBD2. The J segment lost 7 bases and the V segment lost 3 bases, leaving 0 bases of the junction unmatched. CDR3 length: 12 residues. CDR1 is SQVTM, CDR2 ANQGSEA, per germline. The CDR3 protein is CSVEGLAGEQYF. The CDR3 coding sequence is TGCAGCGTTGAGGGACTAGCGGGAGAGCAGTACTTC.

This clone was detected only a few times. The chain recombines TRBV6-5 with TRBJ2-6; unclear D gene. Germline V gene sequence: CDR1 MNHEY, CDR2 SVGAGI. The CDR3 is 14 amino acids. With 0 bases removed from V and 10 bases from J, the gap between germline ends came to 10 bases. CDR3 amino acids: CASSYSRVGNVLTF. The DNA of the CDR3 is TGTGCCAGCAGTTACTCGAGAGTCGGAAACGTCCTGACTTTC.

This clone has a single count. The rearrangement uses TRBV5-4 and TRBJ2-4; either TRBD1 or TRBD2 may fit D (6 bases each). In germline, CDR1 is SGHNT, CDR2 YYREEE (reference sequence). This CDR3 has 16 amino acids. V shed 1 base and J shed 6 bases, with 17 bases lying between them. CDR3 amino acids: CASSLKGGIAGNIQYF. Here the CDR3 DNA reads TGTGCCAGCAGCTTGAAGGGGGGTATTGCCGGAAACATTCAGTACTTC.

This chain links TRBV19 with TRBJ2-1; TRBD2 matches 7 bases. CDR3 length: 15 residues. V shed 1 base and J 6 bases; nucleotides not matched to a gene: 6. The germline V gene has CDR1 LNHDA and CDR2 SQIVND (reference sequence). The CDR3 coding sequence is TGTGCCAGTAGTATAGTTGCGGGAGTTTCCAATGAGCAGTTCTTC. It encodes CASSIVAGVSNEQFF.

The gene calls are TRBV5-1 and TRBJ1-4; no definite D call. The CDR3 spans 18 residues. CDR1 is SGHRS and CDR2 is YFSETQ in the germline V gene. Trimming shortened V by 2 bases and J by 6 bases, and 23 bases separated the two germline ends. CDR3 coding DNA: TGCGCCAGCAGCTTAGAGTTAGTTCAGGTCTTAAGGGATGAAAAACTGTTTTTT. Amino acids: CASSLELVQVLRDEKLFF.

The chain joins TRBV30 to TRBJ2-7; 7 positions match TRBD1. The germline CDR1 and CDR2 sequences are GTSNPN and SVGIG (reference sequence). This CDR3 comprises 15 residues. Trimming cost V 3 bases and J 2 bases; bases outside gene matches: 10. The CDR3 reads CAWRDTGTATYEQYF. The CDR3 DNA sequence: TGTGCCTGGAGGGATACCGGGACAGCAACCTACGAGCAGTACTTC.

The genes are TRBV25-1 and TRBJ2-6, with 10 positions matching TRBD1. The CDR3 loop spans 17 amino acids. With 5 bases clipped from V and 0 bases from J, the junction kept 4 bases outside the gene matches. Germline V gives CDR1 MGHDK, CDR2 SYGVNS. In DNA, the CDR3 is TGTGCCAGCAGTCCTAGGACAGGGGGCTCTGGGGCCAACGTCCTGACTTTC. It codes for CASSPRTGGSGANVLTF.

This clone has just one count. The V call is TRBV10-3, the J call TRBJ2-7; 13 bases line up with TRBD2. This CDR3 has 15 residues. Unmatched junction bases numbered 9, after V lost 8 bases and J lost 5 bases. Germline V CDR1 and CDR2: ENHRY, SYGVKD. The CDR3 loop reads CAIGGTSGMVNEQYF. The DNA for the CDR3 is TGTGCCATCGGCGGGACTAGCGGGATGGTAAACGAGCAGTACTTC.

This rearrangement joins TRBV7-2 to TRBJ2-1; weak D call: TRBD2 (6 bases). Germline CDR1 reads SGHTA; CDR2 reads FQGNSA. V was shortened by 1 base and J by 8 bases, with 15 bases between the two germline ends. The CDR3 runs 15 residues. The CDR3: CASSLGASAQYEQFF. In DNA form, the CDR3 reads TGTGCCAGCAGCTTAGGTGCTAGCGCTCAGTATGAGCAGTTCTTC.

The rearrangement joins TRBV20-1 to TRBJ2-7; D remains unclear. V shed 3 bases and J shed 6 bases, with 9 bases lying between them. The CDR3 length is 11 residues. The germline V gene has CDR1 DFQATT and CDR2 SNEGSKA (reference sequence). CDR3 nucleotides: TGCAGTGCTAGTTACGGGTCCGAGCAGTACTTC. As protein: CSASYGSEQYF.

V is TRBV30 and J is TRBJ2-7; no reliable D call. The V gene lost 2 bases and the J gene lost 2 bases, with 7 bases spanning the gap. The length of the CDR3 is 12 residues. Germline V lookup: CDR1 GTSNPN, CDR2 SVGIG (reference sequence). The chain's CDR3 is CAWSTTTYEQYF. The CDR3 DNA is TGTGCCTGGAGTACCACAACCTACGAGCAGTACTTC.

The chain combines TRBV6-1 with TRBJ2-1; 7 bases are shared with TRBD2. V lost 7 bases to trimming and J lost 7 bases; unmatched junction nucleotides: 13. The germline V gene encodes CDR1 MNHNS and CDR2 SASEGT. The CDR3 contains 15 residues. Here the CDR3 DNA reads TGTGCCAGCAAATTCTCCACCGGCGGGGGAAATGAGCAGTTCTTC. Translation gives CASKFSTGGGNEQFF.

The chain links TRBV4-1 to TRBJ2-1, with a weak D call TRBD2 (6 bases). The V gene's germline CDR1 is MGHRA and CDR2 YSYEKL. The CDR3 spans 19 residues. V was clipped by 4 bases and J by 0 bases, with 22 bases between them. Here the CDR3 reads CASSRAGGATGSSYNEQFF. DNA of the CDR3: TGCGCCAGCAGCCGCGCCGGAGGGGCGACTGGGAGCTCCTACAATGAGCAGTTCTTC.